This T cell receptor (beta chain) was sequenced during a study of blood T cell repertoires in COVID-19. The study recruited people aged about 18 to 95 years across about two dozen US areas. In the original workflow: Estimated nucleated cell counts came from reference gene primer amplification. Data came from immunoSEQ multiplex PCR; TCRdb stores just in-frame clones and leaves some out. V, J and clone size are taken as reported in that table, and D and trimming were inferred from the DNA itself. The sample holds more than 300,000 clones; roughly 89% are singletons and the top ten take more than 9%. Concerning this clone itself: Sequence at one end of the junction differs from germline and may be a read error.

The sequence came from a woman aged 30 to 39 who had recovered from COVID-19. The sequencing sample was made of PBMCs or T cells enriched from blood (not recorded which).

CDR3 loop: CASGEQDLSYNEQFF. The DNA of the CDR3 is TGTGCCAGCGGTGAACAGGATCTCTCCTACAATGAGCAGTTCTTC. This sequence joins TRBV2 and TRBJ2-1; TRBD1 might be the D (5 bases). Germline CDR1 and CDR2: SNHLY and FYNNEI. CDR3 length: 15 amino acids.